Detailed here is one T cell receptor beta chain. The sample originates from a study of blood T cells in healthy people across ages. Using a J-beta primer mix together with a sample-barcoded 5' primer, a second PCR was run for roughly 6 to 11 cycles. TCRdb fed the 5' RACE reads into MiXCR, producing one record per CDR3 protein. The sample shows roughly 900,000 distinct CDR3 sequences, around 48% of them seen only once. This CDR3 contains 13 residues. CDR1 SQVTM and CDR2 ANQGSEA come from the germline V gene. V was trimmed by 7 bases and J by 0 bases, leaving 12 bases between them. The source is a man aged 25 to 40 in good health. The J gene is TRBJ2-5, the V gene TRBV29-1, with D possibly matching TRBD1 (5 bases). Material for sequencing was blood. The CDR3 loop reads CSAVGVYQETQYF. The CDR3 DNA is TGCAGCGCGGTAGGGGTGTACCAAGAGACCCAGTACTTC.